The 17 T cell receptor beta chains below all came from one sample that was sequenced in a study of regulatory T cells in long-lasting Graves disease. Through Arm-PCR of CDR3 regions and iRepertoire HTBI primers, TCR beta libraries were built. TCRdb reprocessed the multiplex PCR reads via MiXCR and lists one record per CDR3 protein. The sample holds 450,000 to 600,000 distinct CDR3 sequences, approximately 15% seen once. The time point denotes: newly diagnosed GD, antithyroid drugs for less than 3 months. With RNA extracted from PBMCs as input, the TCR library was made. These data also featured in a second study, about T cells in Graves' hyperthyroidism and ophthalmopathy.

The sample in question was peripheral blood mononuclear cells (PBMCs), obtained at new diagnosis, from a patient treated with antithyroid drugs. The receptor source for this set is a man younger than 45 with Graves disease.

This clonotype came up many times. The V and J genes are TRBV6-2 or TRBV6-3 and TRBJ1-5; D is perhaps TRBD1 (6 bases). Germline loops: CDR1 MNHEY, CDR2 SVGEGT. The V and J ends lost 6 bases and 2 bases respectively, with 14 bases between them. The CDR3 loop spans 15 amino acids. CDR3 DNA sequence: TGTGCCAGCAGCGACGGGGGGGCAGGCAATCAGCCCCAGCATTTT. Its protein product is CASSDGGAGNQPQHF.

This clonotype was picked up many times. The V and J genes are TRBV3-1 and TRBJ2-7, with 9 bases identical to TRBD2. This CDR3 has 14 residues. V dropped 4 bases and J dropped 2; count of bases not matched to a gene: 3. Germline V gene data show CDR1 as LGHDT and CDR2 as YNNKEL (reference sequence). The CDR3 spells CASSRVAGAYEQYF. DNA for the CDR3: TGTGCCAGCAGCCGGGTAGCGGGAGCCTACGAGCAGTACTTC.

This clonotype was seen many times. V is TRBV6-2 or TRBV6-3 and J is TRBJ1-4; no definite D call. This CDR3 has 14 amino acids. The ends were cut back, 6 bases at V and 4 bases at J, with 12 bases in the middle. Per the germline V gene, CDR1 is MNHEY and CDR2 is SVGEGT. The CDR3 protein is CASRTSGRNEKLFF. As DNA, the CDR3 is TGTGCCAGCAGGACCTCAGGACGTAATGAAAAACTGTTTTTT.

This clonotype was counted many times. This chain joins TRBV27 and TRBJ2-3; 11 bases map to TRBD2. After removal of 7 bases from V and 3 bases from J, the junction contained 6 bases not matched to a gene. Germline V gene data show CDR1 as MNHEY and CDR2 as SMNVEV (reference sequence). There are 15 residues in the CDR3. CDR3: CASTRIAGGTDTQYF. Written as DNA, the CDR3 is TGTGCCAGCACAAGGATAGCGGGAGGGACAGATACGCAGTATTTT.

The chain recombines TRBV6-1 with TRBJ2-5; 11 bases match TRBD2. V was clipped by 4 bases and J by 4 bases; unmatched bases: 8. Germline CDR1 and CDR2: MNHNS and SASEGT. The CDR3 covers 16 residues. Here the CDR3 reads CASSAGLAERGETQYF. In DNA form, the CDR3 reads TGTGCCAGCAGTGCGGGACTAGCGGAGAGGGGAGAGACCCAGTACTTC.

This clonotype was seen a handful of times. The J gene is TRBJ2-7, the V gene TRBV5-4; D possibly corresponds to TRBD1 (6 bases). Germline CDR1 reads SGHNT; CDR2 reads YYREEE (reference sequence). CDR3 length: 15 amino acids. The V end lost 0 bases, the J end lost 6 bases, and 16 bases lay between the germline ends. Written as DNA, the CDR3 is TGTGCCAGCAGCTTGGCCCCCAGGGGCTTGGGCGAGCAGTACTTC. Translation gives CASSLAPRGLGEQYF.

This clonotype was counted many times. The chain employs TRBV5-1 and TRBJ2-1; 7 bases line up with TRBD2. The germline gives CDR1 SGHRS, CDR2 YFSETQ. J gave up 7 bases and V 3 bases, and 10 bases lay outside the gene matches. The CDR3 contains 15 residues. The CDR3 loop reads CASSSGLDGRNEQFF. CDR3 bases: TGCGCCAGCAGCTCCGGACTAGACGGGAGGAATGAGCAGTTCTTC.

This clonotype was seen many times. CDR3 sequence (DNA): TGCAGTGCTAGCATCGGTCGGCAGGTCCAGGAGCAGTTCTTC. This gives the protein CSASIGRQVQEQFF. The chain carries TRBV20-1 and TRBJ2-1; D unclear. The CDR3 totals 14 residues. Germline CDR1 DFQATT, CDR2 SNEGSKA (reference sequence). The V gene lost 3 bases and the J gene lost 10 bases, with 19 bases spanning the gap.

There are many counts of this clonotype. This chain joins TRBV2 and TRBJ2-7; 7 bases match TRBD1. The germline CDR1 and CDR2 sequences are SNHLY and FYNNEI. The CDR3 extends over 14 amino acids. The trim removed 3 bases at V and 5 bases at J, leaving 7 bases unmatched. In nucleotides, the CDR3 is TGTGCCAGCAGTGAGGGGACAGCCATGGACGAGCAGTACTTC. Amino acid sequence: CASSEGTAMDEQYF.

This clonotype was seen a few times. This chain connects TRBV13 to TRBJ2-4; D is unclear. V was pared by 0 bases and J by 8 bases, with 11 bases between. Germline V CDR1 and CDR2: PRHDT, FYEKMQ (reference sequence). The CDR3 extends over 14 amino acids. CDR3 nucleotides: TGTGCCAGCAGCTTAGGTAAGGCGACGGACATTCAGTACTTC. Protein: CASSLGKATDIQYF. Variable domain in full (rest from reference TRBV13 and TRBJ2-4): AAGVIQSPRHLIKEKRETATLKCYPIPRHDTVYWYQQGPGQDPQFLISFYEKMQSDKGSIPDRFSAQQFSDYHSELNMSSLELGDSALYFCASSLGKATDIQYFGAGTRLSVL.

V and J are TRBV20-1 and TRBJ2-1; D may be TRBD1 or TRBD2 (6 bases each). The germline CDR1 and CDR2 sequences are DFQATT and SNEGSKA (reference sequence). V was shortened by 3 bases and J by 8 bases, with 14 bases between the two germline ends. This CDR3 has 13 residues. This chain's CDR3 is CSARGGKIDEQFF. The CDR3 DNA reads as TGCAGTGCTAGGGGGGGCAAGATCGATGAGCAGTTCTTC.

There are many counts of this clonotype. The V call is TRBV20-1, the J call TRBJ2-5; maybe TRBD2 (5 bases). Germline loops: CDR1 DFQATT, CDR2 SNEGSKA (reference sequence). V was pared by 1 base and J by 5 bases, with 14 bases between. The length of the CDR3 is 14 residues. The CDR3 DNA is TGCAGTGCTAGAGGGGCGGGTAGCGTGGAGACCCAGTACTTC. It codes for CSARGAGSVETQYF.

In this sample, this clonotype turned up many times. The rearrangement links TRBV25-1 to TRBJ1-5; D remains unclear. This CDR3 is 12 amino acids long. Germline lookup yields CDR1 MGHDK and CDR2 SYGVNS. The V gene lost 8 bases and the J gene lost 7 bases, with 12 bases spanning the gap. The CDR3 is CASERVRQPQHF. The CDR3 DNA sequence: TGTGCCAGCGAAAGGGTTCGGCAGCCCCAGCATTTT.

This clonotype was detected many times. This chain joins TRBV29-1 and TRBJ2-7; 10 bases are shared with TRBD1. Trimming cost V 2 bases and J 2 bases; bases outside gene matches: 6. This CDR3 is built from 15 residues. Germline CDR1 is SQVTM and CDR2 is ANQGSEA. CDR3 sequence (DNA): TGCAGCGTTGAAACCGGGGACAGGGGAACCTACGAGCAGTACTTC. Amino acids: CSVETGDRGTYEQYF.

This clonotype was counted many times. In DNA form, the CDR3 reads TGCGCCAGCAGCCCTCCGGAGTCGGGGGCAGATACGCAGTATTTT. It yields the protein CASSPPESGADTQYF. The chain combines TRBV5-1 with TRBJ2-3; D might be TRBD2 (6 bases). Between the trimmed V and J ends, which lost 4 bases and 4 bases, there was a span of 16 bases. The CDR3 is 15 residues long. Germline loops: CDR1 SGHRS, CDR2 YFSETQ.

This clonotype was recorded at least ten times. The chain uses TRBV27 and TRBJ1-1; 10 bases match TRBD1. The CDR3 consists of 19 residues. The ends lost 6 bases at V and 7 bases at J; junction bases unmatched: 23. CDR1 MNHEY and CDR2 SMNVEV come from the germline V gene (reference sequence). CDR3 sequence: CASSDLNYGTGAFYLEAFF. Written as DNA, the CDR3 is TGTGCCAGCAGCGACCTCAACTATGGGACAGGGGCTTTTTACCTTGAAGCTTTCTTT.

This chain uses TRBV20-1 with TRBJ2-2; TRBD2 agrees at 7 bases. CDR1 is DFQATT, CDR2 SNEGSKA, per germline (reference sequence). The CDR3 length is 14 residues. V lost 5 bases and J lost 7; bases outside the gene matches: 10. This chain's CDR3 is CSAATGLVNGELFF. Here the CDR3 DNA reads TGCAGTGCTGCGACCGGACTAGTTAACGGGGAGCTGTTTTTT.